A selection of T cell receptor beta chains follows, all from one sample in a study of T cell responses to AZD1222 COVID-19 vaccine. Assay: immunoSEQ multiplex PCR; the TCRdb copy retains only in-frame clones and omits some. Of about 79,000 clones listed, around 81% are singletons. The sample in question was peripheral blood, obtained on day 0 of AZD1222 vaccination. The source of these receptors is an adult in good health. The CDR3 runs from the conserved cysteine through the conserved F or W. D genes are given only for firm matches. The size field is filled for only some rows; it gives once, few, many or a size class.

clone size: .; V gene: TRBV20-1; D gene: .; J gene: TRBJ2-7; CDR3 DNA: TGCAGTGCTAGTCACAGCTCCTACGAGCAGTACTTC; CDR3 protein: CSASHSSYEQYF
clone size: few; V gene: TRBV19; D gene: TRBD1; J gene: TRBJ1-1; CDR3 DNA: TGTGCCAGTAGAGAACAGGGGGCAGGTGAAGCTTTCTTT; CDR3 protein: CASREQGAGEAFF
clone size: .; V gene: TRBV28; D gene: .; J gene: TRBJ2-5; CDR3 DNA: TGTGCCAGCACTCCTTCTTCGGTCGCGGAGACCCAGTACTTC; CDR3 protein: CASTPSSVAETQYF
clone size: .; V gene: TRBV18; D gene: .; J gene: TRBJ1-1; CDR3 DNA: TGTGCCAGCTCACCGGCAGCTAGGAACACTGAAGCTTTCTTT; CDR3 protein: CASSPAARNTEAFF
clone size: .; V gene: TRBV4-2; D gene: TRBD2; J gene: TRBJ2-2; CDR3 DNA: TGTGCCAGCAGCCAAATCCGGGGGAGGGGCACCGGGGAGCTGTTTTTT; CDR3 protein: CASSQIRGRGTGELFF
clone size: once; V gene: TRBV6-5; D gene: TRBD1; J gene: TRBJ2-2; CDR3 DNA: TGTGCCAGCAGCTTTGACAGGGGTCACACCGGGGAGCTGTTTTTT; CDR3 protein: CASSFDRGHTGELFF
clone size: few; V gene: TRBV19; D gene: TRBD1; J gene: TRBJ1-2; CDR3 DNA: TGTGCCAGTAGAGAGGCTACAGGGGGCTATGGCTACACCTTC; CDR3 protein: CASREATGGYGYTF
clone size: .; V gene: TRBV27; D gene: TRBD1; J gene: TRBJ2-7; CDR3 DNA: TGTGCCAGCAGTGCACCGGGACAGGGAGTCTACGAGCAGTACTTC; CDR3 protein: CASSAPGQGVYEQYF
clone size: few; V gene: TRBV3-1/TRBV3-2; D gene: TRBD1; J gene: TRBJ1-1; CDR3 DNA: TGTGCCAGCAAATGGGGACAGGGGGTCACTGAAGCTTTCTTT; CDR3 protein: CASKWGQGVTEAFF
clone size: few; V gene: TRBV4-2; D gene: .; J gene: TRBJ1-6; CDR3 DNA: TGTGCCAGCAGCCAAGAATCCAGGGTGGATAATTCACCCCTCCACTTT; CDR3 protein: CASSQESRVDNSPLHF
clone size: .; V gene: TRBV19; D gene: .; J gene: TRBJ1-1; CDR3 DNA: TGTGCCAGTAGTATTCTGGGGGGGGCAGCTCGTGAAGCTTTCTTT; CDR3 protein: CASSILGGAAREAFF
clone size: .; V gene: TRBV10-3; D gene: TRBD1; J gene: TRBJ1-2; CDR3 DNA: TGTGCCATCAGTGAGGGGACAGGTCGTCGGTATAACTATGGCTACACCTTC; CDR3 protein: CAISEGTGRRYNYGYTF
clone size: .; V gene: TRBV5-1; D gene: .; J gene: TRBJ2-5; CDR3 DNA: TGCGCCAGCAGCGTACAGGGTCATCAAGAGACCCAGTACTTC; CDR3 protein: CASSVQGHQETQYF
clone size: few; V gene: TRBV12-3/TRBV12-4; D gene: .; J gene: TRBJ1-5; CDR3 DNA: TGTGCCAGCGTCTTATCCCCCGGTGGGCCCCAGCATTTT; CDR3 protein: CASVLSPGGPQHF
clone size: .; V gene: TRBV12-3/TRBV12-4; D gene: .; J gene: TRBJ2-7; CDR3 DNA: TGTGCCAGCAGCCCGACAGGTAGCGGAGGGCAGTACTTC; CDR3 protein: CASSPTGSGGQYF
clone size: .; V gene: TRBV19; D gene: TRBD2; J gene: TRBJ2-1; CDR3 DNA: TGTGCCAGTAGTATAGGTAGCGGGGTGTCCTACAATGAGCAGTTCTTC; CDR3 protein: CASSIGSGVSYNEQFF
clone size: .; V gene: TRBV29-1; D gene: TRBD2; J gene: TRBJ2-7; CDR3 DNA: TGCAGCGTGAGGACTAGCGGGATCGAGCAGTACTTC; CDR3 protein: CSVRTSGIEQYF
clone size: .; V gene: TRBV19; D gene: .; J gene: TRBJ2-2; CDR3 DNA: TGTGCCAGCGGACCCGTCCCCCTCGGGGAGCTGTTTTTT; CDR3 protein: CASGPVPLGELFF
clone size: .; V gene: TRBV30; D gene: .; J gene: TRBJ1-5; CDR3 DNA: TGTGCCTGGGCCCGGGGTGGCAATCAGCCCCAGCATTTT; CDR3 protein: CAWARGGNQPQHF
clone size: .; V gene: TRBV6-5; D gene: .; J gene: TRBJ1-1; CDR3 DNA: TGTGCCAGCAGCAGAACGATGAACACTGAAGCTTTCTTT; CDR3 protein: CASSRTMNTEAFF
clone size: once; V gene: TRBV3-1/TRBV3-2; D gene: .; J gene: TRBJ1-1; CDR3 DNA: TGTGCCAGCAGCCGTGAGGGAGGAGCTTTCTTT; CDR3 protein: CASSREGGAFF
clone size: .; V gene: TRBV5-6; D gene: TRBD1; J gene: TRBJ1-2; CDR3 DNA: TGTGCCAGCAGCCCCGGGACAGGGAATAGGGGCTACACCTTC; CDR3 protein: CASSPGTGNRGYTF
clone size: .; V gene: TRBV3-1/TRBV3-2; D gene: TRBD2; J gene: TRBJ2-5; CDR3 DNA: TGTGCCAGCAGCCTGCGCGGGGGAGGGAGACCCCAGTACTTC; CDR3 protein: CASSLRGGGRPQYF
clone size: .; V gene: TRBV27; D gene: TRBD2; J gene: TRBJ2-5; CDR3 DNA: TGTGCCAGCACCCCACTAGCGGGAGTTCAGACCCAGTACTTC; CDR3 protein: CASTPLAGVQTQYF
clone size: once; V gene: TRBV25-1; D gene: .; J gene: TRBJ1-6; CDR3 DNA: TGTGCCAGCAGTGATGTCAGGACAAATTCACCCCTCCACTTT; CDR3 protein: CASSDVRTNSPLHF
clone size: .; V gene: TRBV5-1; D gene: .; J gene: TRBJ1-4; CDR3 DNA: TGCGCCAGCAGCTACGGCGGCGCAGCTAATGAAAAACTGTTTTTT; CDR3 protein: CASSYGGAANEKLFF
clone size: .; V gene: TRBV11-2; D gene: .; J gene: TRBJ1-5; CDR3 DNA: TGTGCCAGCAGCTTAGTGGATCGCAATCAGCCCCAGCATTTT; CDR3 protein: CASSLVDRNQPQHF
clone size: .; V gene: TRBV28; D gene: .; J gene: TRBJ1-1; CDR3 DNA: TGTGCCAGCAGTTCCGCGGAGATGAACACTGAAGCTTTCTTT; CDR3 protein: CASSSAEMNTEAFF
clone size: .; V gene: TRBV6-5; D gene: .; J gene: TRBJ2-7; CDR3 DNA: TGTGCCAGCAGTTACGCCACCGGGACCGTGGTGGGGGAGCAGTACTTC; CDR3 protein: CASSYATGTVVGEQYF
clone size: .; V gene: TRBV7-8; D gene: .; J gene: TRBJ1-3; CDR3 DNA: TGTGCCAGCAGCCCATCGGGCAGGGCGTCAAACACCATATATTTT; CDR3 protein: CASSPSGRASNTIYF
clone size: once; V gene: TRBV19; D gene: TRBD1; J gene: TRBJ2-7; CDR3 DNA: TGTGCCAGTAGTATAGGTCGCGACAGGGGCGTGCAGTACTTC; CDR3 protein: CASSIGRDRGVQYF
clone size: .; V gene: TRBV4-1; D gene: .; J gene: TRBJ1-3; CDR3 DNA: TGCGCCAGCAGCCCGGCTGCGGACACGATCGGAAACACCATATATTTT; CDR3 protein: CASSPAADTIGNTIYF
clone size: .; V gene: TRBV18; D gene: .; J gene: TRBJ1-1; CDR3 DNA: TGTGCCAGCTCACCGCTCAGGGGATCTTCTGAAGCTTTCTTT; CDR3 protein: CASSPLRGSSEAFF
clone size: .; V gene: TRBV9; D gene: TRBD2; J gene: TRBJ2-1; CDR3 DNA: TGTGCCAGCAGCGTCGGGCTAGCGGGGGGGCATGAGCAGTTCTTC; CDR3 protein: CASSVGLAGGHEQFF
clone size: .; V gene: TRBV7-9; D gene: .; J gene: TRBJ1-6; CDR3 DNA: TGTGCCAGCAGCTTAAGGCCTTATAATTCACCCCTCCACTTT; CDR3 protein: CASSLRPYNSPLHF
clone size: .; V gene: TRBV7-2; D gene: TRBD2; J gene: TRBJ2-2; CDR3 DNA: TGTGCCAGCAGCTTAGTAGCTAGCGGGAGATCCGGGGAGCTGTTTTTT; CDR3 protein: CASSLVASGRSGELFF
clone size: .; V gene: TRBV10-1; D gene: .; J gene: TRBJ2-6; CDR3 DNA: TGCGCCAGCAGTGATGGGGGGTCTGGGGCCAACGTCCTGACTTTC; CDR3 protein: CASSDGGSGANVLTF
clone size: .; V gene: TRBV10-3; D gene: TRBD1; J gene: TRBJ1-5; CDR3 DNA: TGTGCCATCAGGCCAGGGGGCGGGGGTCAGCCCCAGCATTTT; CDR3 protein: CAIRPGGGGQPQHF
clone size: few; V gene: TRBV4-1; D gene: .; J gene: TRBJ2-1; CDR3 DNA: TGCGCCAGCAGCCAACCGAGGGGAAGCTCCTACAATGAGCAGTTCTTC; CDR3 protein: CASSQPRGSSYNEQFF
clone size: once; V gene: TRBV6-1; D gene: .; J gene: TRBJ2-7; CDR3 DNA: TGTGCCAGCAGTGAACTACCCCCTCCCTACGAGCAGTACTTC; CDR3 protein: CASSELPPPYEQYF
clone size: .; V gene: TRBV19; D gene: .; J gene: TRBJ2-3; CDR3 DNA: TGTGCCAGTAGTTTACAGGGACCGATTATGGATACGCAGTATTTT; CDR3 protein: CASSLQGPIMDTQYF
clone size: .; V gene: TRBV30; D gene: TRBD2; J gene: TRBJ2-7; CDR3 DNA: TGTGCCTGGAGCGGGGGGGAGCTCTACGAGCAGTACTTC; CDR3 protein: CAWSGGELYEQYF
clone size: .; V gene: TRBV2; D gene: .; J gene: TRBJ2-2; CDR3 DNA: TGTGCCAGCAACCAAGTCCGGGCGGGTACCGGGGAGCTGTTTTTT; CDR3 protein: CASNQVRAGTGELFF
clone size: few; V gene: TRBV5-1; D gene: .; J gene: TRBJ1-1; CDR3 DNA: TGCGCCAGCAGCCTAGGACAGCCCTCCCGGTCGAACACTGAAGCTTTCTTT; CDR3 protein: CASSLGQPSRSNTEAFF
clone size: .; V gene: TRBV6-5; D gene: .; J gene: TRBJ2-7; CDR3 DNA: TGTGCCAGCAAGGTCGGGATGGCCGAGCAGTACTTC; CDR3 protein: CASKVGMAEQYF
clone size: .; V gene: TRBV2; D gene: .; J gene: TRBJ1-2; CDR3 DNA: TGTGCCAGCAGGGCTGGACAGTCCGGTGGCTACACCTTC; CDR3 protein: CASRAGQSGGYTF
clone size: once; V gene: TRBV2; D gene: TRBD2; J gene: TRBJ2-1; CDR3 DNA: TGTGCCAGCGGACAGGCGAGGACTAGCGGGGACAATGAGCAGTTCTTC; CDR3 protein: CASGQARTSGDNEQFF
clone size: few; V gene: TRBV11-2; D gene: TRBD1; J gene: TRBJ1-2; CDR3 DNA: TGTGCCAGCAGCCCGAGGGACAGGGGGACCAGATATGGCTACACCTTC; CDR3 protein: CASSPRDRGTRYGYTF
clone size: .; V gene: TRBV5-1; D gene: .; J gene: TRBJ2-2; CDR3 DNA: TGCGCCGCTGGAAGGGTCCCGAACACCGGGGAGCTGTTTTTT; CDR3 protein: CAAGRVPNTGELFF
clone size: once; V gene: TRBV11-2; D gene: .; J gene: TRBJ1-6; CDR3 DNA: TGTGCCAGCAGCCTGGTAGACAAGAGTTCACCCCTCCACTTT; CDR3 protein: CASSLVDKSSPLHF
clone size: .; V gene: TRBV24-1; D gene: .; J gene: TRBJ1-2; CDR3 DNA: TGTGCTCCGCCCCAGGGTCTCTTTGGCTACACCTTC; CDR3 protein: CAPPQGLFGYTF
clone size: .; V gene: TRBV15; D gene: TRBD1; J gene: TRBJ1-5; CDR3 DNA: TGTGCCACCAGCGGACAGGGGGCGAGAAATCAGCCCCAGCATTTT; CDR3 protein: CATSGQGARNQPQHF
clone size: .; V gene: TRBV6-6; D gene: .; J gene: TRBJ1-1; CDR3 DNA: TGTGCCAGCAGTCAGCTCGCCATCGGGGGGAGGGCTGAAGCTTTCTTT; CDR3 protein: CASSQLAIGGRAEAFF
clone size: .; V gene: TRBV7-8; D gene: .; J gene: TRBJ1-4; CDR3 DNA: TGTGCCAGCAGCCAAAATGGGGGGCGGGGTAATGAAAAACTGTTTTTT; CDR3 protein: CASSQNGGRGNEKLFF